This TCR beta chain is drawn from a study of T cells after yellow fever vaccination. The overall study: Fractions of limited cellularity were prepared by means of SMART-Seq v4 Ultra Low Input.

With V trimmed by 4 bases and J by 9 bases, 9 bases remained unmatched. Germline loops: CDR1 SGHRS, CDR2 YFSETQ. The CDR3 runs 14 residues. This clonotype has a count of ten or more. The antigen is not known. TCRdb re-analysed the 5' RACE reads in MiXCR, keeping a single row per CDR3 protein. The sample holds about 370,000 distinct CDR3 sequences, roughly 11% seen once. Points from the study as a whole: The study found a weaker secondary response that peaked faster, day 5 versus 15. A small share of clonotypes appeared in both CD4 and CD8 compartments.

The specimen was PBMCs, collected on the day of the first yellow fever vaccination. This receptor was identified in a man between 18 and 35 years old who received the YFV17D yellow fever vaccine. The chain recombines TRBV5-1 with TRBJ2-1; TRBD1 aligns across 8 bases. The CDR3 DNA sequence: TGCGCCAGCAGCACTGCTCAGGGGGCGGGTGAGCAGTTCTTC. Residues: CASSTAQGAGEQFF.